This T cell receptor beta chain was identified during a study of T cell repertoires in cytomegalovirus infection. V lost 4 bases and J lost 5, with 23 bases in between. This CDR3 contains 17 residues. Germline loops: CDR1 SNHLY, CDR2 FYNNEI. From the reads, TCRdb called clonotypes with MiXCR, one entry per CDR3 protein. The table records around 900,000 distinct CDR3 sequences, 31% of them present only once. Comment on this clonotype: Its antigen is not identified.

This sequence was found in a human donor in good health (CMV status not recorded). Some clones in this sample may be carry-over from other donors' samples. The chain joins TRBV2 to TRBJ2-5; TRBD1 might be the D (5 bases). This specimen was cultured CD8+ T cells from PBMCs, taken from culture after CMV antigen stimulation. The chain's CDR3 is CASSAPIQGAITETQYF. The CDR3 DNA is TGTGCCAGCAGTGCCCCCATCCAGGGCGCGATAACGGAGACCCAGTACTTC.